This T cell receptor beta chain was identified in a study of STAT5B mutations in CD4+ large granular lymphocyte leukemia. Study details: Among healthy donors, a particular HLA allele went with more CDR3 'QG' motifs. The study, taken as a whole, reports: Approximately 25% of private leukemic clonotypes occurred rarely in other patients' non-leukemic repertoires.

Original processing methods: A productive frequency of 2.59 x 10-5 was the lowest detectable. Clones were sequenced by immunoSEQ multiplex PCR, and TCRdb holds only the in-frame ones, with some missing. The D gene and trimming were derived from the DNA, and the V and J assignments and clone size from that table. This sample carries 45,000 to 55,000 clones, roughly 70% of them seen once, and the ten largest clones take 1.5%. Points on this clone: Its antigen is unidentified.

Germline CDR1 and CDR2: SNHLY and FYNNEI. This CDR3 is 16 amino acids long. Trimming cost V 2 bases and J 4 bases, with 17 bases left between them. The rearrangement uses TRBV2 and TRBJ1-2; D might be TRBD1 (5 bases). The sample was CD4+ T cells from blood buffy coats. This clonotype was sampled from a human donor in good health. CDR3 sequence (DNA): TGTGCCAGCAGTGAAATGGGGGGGAAGGTAGGCTATGGCTACACCTTC. It yields the protein CASSEMGGKVGYGYTF. Variable domain in full (rest from reference TRBV2 and TRBJ1-2): EPEVTQTPSHQVTQMGQEVILRCVPISNHLYFYWYRQILGQKVEFLVSFYNNEISEKSEIFDDQFSVERPDGSNFTLKIRSTKLEDSAMYFCASSEMGGKVGYGYTFGSGTRLTVV.